A selection of T cell receptor beta chains follows, all from one sample in a study of blood T cell repertoires in COVID-19. Generated by immunoSEQ multiplex PCR, the TCRdb table keeps only in-frame clones and is missing some. The sample carries roughly 97,000 clones, approximately 82% recorded once. Source material: peripheral blood. The source of these receptors is a man between 65 and 79 years old with acute or convalescent COVID-19. CDR3s include the opening cysteine and the closing phenylalanine or tryptophan. D genes are given only for firm matches. Expanded clones are given a class, and other clones once, few, many or no size at all.

clone_size	d_call	v_call	j_call	cdr3_nt	cdr3_aa
-	-	TRBV7-9	TRBJ2-7	TGTGCCAGCAGCGCCAATACAGGGTACGAGCAGTACTTC	CASSANTGYEQYF
few	-	TRBV27	TRBJ1-2	TGTGCCAGCAGTACCCGAGCGGCCTATGGCTACACCTTC	CASSTRAAYGYTF
-	TRBD1	TRBV28	TRBJ1-1	TGTGCCAGTTTCGGGACAGCGAACCCGGCTTTCTTT	CASFGTANPAFF
-	-	TRBV6-5	TRBJ2-7	TGTGCCAGGGGGCGGGATTCTCTTTTCGAGCAGTACTTC	CARGRDSLFEQYF
-	-	TRBV12-5	TRBJ2-5	TGTGCTAGTGGCCGACCCCTGACTAGTGGAGAGACCCAGTACTTC	CASGRPLTSGETQYF
-	TRBD2	TRBV11-3	TRBJ2-1	TGTGCCAGCAGCTTATTCGGGACTAAAGATCATGAGCAGTTCTTC	CASSLFGTKDHEQFF
-	-	TRBV7-9	TRBJ1-3	TGTGCCAGCAGCTTTCAAGGAAACACCATATATTTT	CASSFQGNTIYF
-	-	TRBV7-9	TRBJ1-5	TGTGCCAGCAGCTTATCCGGGGGACGGGAGCCCCAGCATTTT	CASSLSGGREPQHF
-	-	TRBV28	TRBJ2-4	TGTGCCAGCAGGGCCCCAGCCAAAAACATTCAGTACTTC	CASRAPAKNIQYF
-	TRBD1	TRBV7-2	TRBJ2-3	TGTGCCAGCAGCTTGGACAGGGTTTCGGCAGATACGCAGTATTTT	CASSLDRVSADTQYF
-	TRBD1	TRBV29-1	TRBJ2-7	TGCAGCGTTTCCCGGGACAGGGGCTACGAGCAGTACTTC	CSVSRDRGYEQYF
-	TRBD2	TRBV7-2	TRBJ2-3	TGTGCCAGCAGTAGACTAGCGGGGGTCATAGATACGCAGTATTTT	CASSRLAGVIDTQYF
-	-	TRBV11-2	TRBJ1-2	TGTGCCGAGGGCACGCACTATGGCTACACCTTC	CAEGTHYGYTF
-	-	TRBV11-2	TRBJ1-2	TGTGCCAGCAACATATACAGGTCTGACTATGGCTACACCTTC	CASNIYRSDYGYTF
-	-	TRBV3-1/TRBV3-2	TRBJ1-2	TGTGCCAGCAGCCAAGGCAACTCCTGGGTAGGGGGTAGCTATCGCTACACCTTC	CASSQGNSWVGGSYRYTF
-	-	TRBV2	TRBJ1-4	TGTGCCGGAAGCGCCAGGGTCTTGGAAAAACTGTTTTTT	CAGSARVLEKLFF
-	TRBD1	TRBV18	TRBJ2-1	TGTGCCAGCTCGAGACAGGGCCATGAGCAGTTCTTC	CASSRQGHEQFF
-	TRBD1	TRBV30	TRBJ2-6	TGTGCCTGGAATCCAGGGGGCGCATCTGGGGCCAACGTCCTGACTTTC	CAWNPGGASGANVLTF
-	-	TRBV5-6	TRBJ2-7	TGTGCCAGCAGCAGACTAGTTAGCGGACTCTCCTACGAGCAGTACTTC	CASSRLVSGLSYEQYF
-	TRBD2	TRBV7-3	TRBJ2-7	TGTGCCAGCAGCTTAGTTAATGGGGTCCGACTAGCGGGAGACTCCTACGAGCAGTACTTC	CASSLVNGVRLAGDSYEQYF
-	-	TRBV29-1	TRBJ1-1	TGCAGCGTCTCACAGGGACCCACTGAAGCTTTCTTT	CSVSQGPTEAFF
-	TRBD1	TRBV18	TRBJ1-2	TGTGCCAGCTCACCAAGCCTGGACAGGGAAGACTACACCTTC	CASSPSLDREDYTF
-	-	TRBV27	TRBJ1-3	TGTGCCAGCAGAGGGCCAGGAGTTCGAGGAGGGGCTGGAAACACCATATATTTT	CASRGPGVRGGAGNTIYF
-	TRBD1	TRBV15	TRBJ1-1	TGTGCCACCAGCGGCCCTGGGACAGCCGAAGCTTTCTTT	CATSGPGTAEAFF
-	-	TRBV12-3/TRBV12-4	TRBJ1-5	TGTGCCAGCAGCCCAGGGAACAATCAGCCCCAGCATTTT	CASSPGNNQPQHF
once	-	TRBV27	TRBJ2-5	TGTGCCAGCAGTTCAGGGGGGTACCAAGAGACCCAGTACTTC	CASSSGGYQETQYF
-	-	TRBV5-1	TRBJ2-1	TGCGCCAGCAGCACCGCGGTCGGGCAGTTCTTC	CASSTAVGQFF
-	-	TRBV11-3	TRBJ2-2	TGTGCCAGCAGCCGAGGACAGTTCACCGGGGAGCTGTTTTTT	CASSRGQFTGELFF
-	-	TRBV13	TRBJ2-5	TGTGCCAGCAGCGTTAGGGGGAACGGTGAGACCCAGTACTTC	CASSVRGNGETQYF
-	TRBD1	TRBV7-8	TRBJ2-1	TGTGCCAGCAGCCCCCCGGGACAGGGGTTGCGCAATGAGCAGTTCTTC	CASSPPGQGLRNEQFF
-	-	TRBV11-2	TRBJ2-2	TGTGCCAGCAGCTCCCTACGTCGCTTAGCTGAGGGCGGGGAGCTGTTTTTT	CASSSLRRLAEGGELFF
-	-	TRBV20-1	TRBJ1-2	TGCAGTGCAATGAGTAACTATGGCTACACCTTC	CSAMSNYGYTF
once	-	TRBV28	TRBJ2-7	TGTGCCAGCAGTTTAAGTGGCCCCTACGAGCAGTACTTC	CASSLSGPYEQYF
-	TRBD2	TRBV6-5	TRBJ2-7	TGTGCCAGCAGTCTGGGGGAGGGCCAGTACTTC	CASSLGEGQYF
once	-	TRBV6-5	TRBJ1-5	TGTGCCAGTGCAGGGGCAGCTAATCAGCCCCAGCATTTT	CASAGAANQPQHF
-	TRBD1	TRBV3-1/TRBV3-2	TRBJ2-1	TGTGCCAGCAGCCTTATAGGGACAGCAAGCTACAATGAGCAGTTCTTC	CASSLIGTASYNEQFF
-	-	TRBV19	TRBJ2-6	TGTGCCACCCTGGCCGTTGGGGCCAACGTCCTGACTTTC	CATLAVGANVLTF
-	TRBD1	TRBV19	TRBJ2-7	TGTGCCAGTAAAGACAGGGGCGGGAAAGGTCCCTACGAGCAGTACTTC	CASKDRGGKGPYEQYF
-	TRBD1	TRBV20-1	TRBJ2-7	TGCAGTGCTAGTAGGACAGGGAGCTCCTACGAGCAGTACTTC	CSASRTGSSYEQYF
once	TRBD2	TRBV28	TRBJ2-5	TGTGCCAGCGGGAGCGGGAGACACGTCGAGACCCAGTACTTC	CASGSGRHVETQYF
-	-	TRBV6-5	TRBJ1-2	TGTGCCAGCAGTTATGAGGGGGACTATGGCTACACCTTC	CASSYEGDYGYTF
-	TRBD1	TRBV11-2	TRBJ1-6	TGTGCCAGCAGAAACCAGGGGGTTGGTTCACCCCTCCACTTT	CASRNQGVGSPLHF
-	TRBD1	TRBV18	TRBJ1-4	TGTGCCAGCTCACTTTCCGGGACAGAGAATGAAAAACTGTTTTTT	CASSLSGTENEKLFF